These 13 T cell receptor beta chains were all obtained from the same sample, sequenced in a study of shared clonotypes between healthy human individuals. Using immunoSEQ multiplex PCR, the repertoire was profiled, and TCRdb retains in-frame clones only, with some absent. This sample carries 470,000 or so clones, approximately 78% of them seen once, and the ten largest clones take about 12%. Sequenced: PBMCs. The origin of the receptors is a woman aged 40 to 50 in good health. Some clones in this sample may be carry-over from other donors' samples.

The chain recombines TRBV27 with TRBJ2-7; 13 nucleotides align to TRBD2. The CDR3 runs to 23 residues. CDR1 and CDR2 (germline): MNHEY, SMNVEV (reference sequence). V was clipped by 1 base and J by 9 bases; unmatched bases: 30. CDR3 DNA: TGTGCCAGCAGTTTATACCGCCTAACAACCGGACGCCCCCAACTAGCGGGAGGGCCCACGCAGTACTTC. It translates to CASSLYRLTTGRPQLAGGPTQYF.

The rearrangement uses TRBV5-1 and TRBJ2-3, with 10 nucleotides matching TRBD2. The CDR3 is 16 residues long. V lost 2 bases to trimming and J lost 4 bases; unmatched junction nucleotides: 7. Germline loops: CDR1 SGHRS, CDR2 YFSETQ. The CDR3 bases are TGCGCCAGCAGCTTTGCTAGCGGGAGTGGGTCAGATACGCAGTATTTT. Its protein is CASSFASGSGSDTQYF.

The gene calls are TRBV19 and TRBJ2-2, with 10 bases identical to TRBD1. The CDR3 consists of 15 residues. V dropped 4 bases and J dropped 6; count of bases not matched to a gene: 5. Germline V gene sequence: CDR1 LNHDA, CDR2 SQIVND (reference sequence). The CDR3 coding sequence is TGTGCCAGTAGTACCGGGACAGGGGTACCCGGGGAGCTGTTTTTT. Protein product: CASSTGTGVPGELFF.

The V gene is TRBV25-1, the J gene TRBJ2-1; TRBD1 might be the D (6 bases). With 5 bases removed from V and 10 bases from J, the gap between germline ends came to 12 bases. CDR1 MGHDK and CDR2 SYGVNS come from the germline V gene. This CDR3 is 12 amino acids long. The CDR3 loop reads CASSYYGQEQFF. DNA of the CDR3: TGTGCCAGCAGTTACTACGGACAGGAGCAGTTCTTC.

The chain has TRBV30 and TRBJ2-4; D ambiguous. The CDR3 runs 14 residues. Germline CDR1 and CDR2: GTSNPN and SVGIG (reference sequence). V was pared by 0 bases and J by 2 bases, with 8 bases between. CDR3 loop: CAWSVQYTKNIQYF. CDR3 sequence (DNA): TGTGCCTGGAGTGTACAATACACCAAAAACATTCAGTACTTC.

This clone was observed at least ten times. The CDR3 sequence: CARGWRDCTGELFF. CDR3 DNA sequence: TGCGCCAGAGGGTGGCGGGACTGTACCGGGGAGCTGTTTTTT. The chain employs TRBV5-1 and TRBJ2-2; D is perhaps TRBD2 (6 bases). This CDR3 region has 14 residues. In germline, CDR1 is SGHRS, CDR2 YFSETQ. Trimming shortened V by 8 bases and J by 5 bases, and 16 bases separated the two germline ends.

The V call is TRBV19, the J call TRBJ2-1, with D possibly TRBD2 on 5 matching bases. The CDR3 sequence is 14 residues long. Trimming removed 11 bases at V and 0 bases at J, with 14 bases between. Germline V gene lookup returns CDR1 LNHDA and CDR2 SQIVND (reference sequence). The CDR3 region has the DNA TGTGCCTCCCGGACGGGAAGCTCCTACAATGAGCAGTTCTTC. Its translation is CASRTGSSYNEQFF.

This chain uses TRBV7-2 with TRBJ1-5, with D hard to call. Deletions cut 1 base from V and 6 bases from J, with 10 bases between. Germline CDR1 is SGHTA and CDR2 is FQGNSA. This CDR3 spans 14 amino acids. The CDR3 DNA reads as TGTGCCAGCAGCTTAGTGGGGTACGGTCAGCCCCAGCATTTT. Translation gives CASSLVGYGQPQHF.

The chain has TRBV19 and TRBJ2-1; D not certain. CDR3 size: 12 residues. Germline CDR1 reads LNHDA; CDR2 reads SQIVND (reference sequence). The V and J ends lost 6 bases and 8 bases respectively, with 11 bases between them. CDR3 amino acids: CASSENRDEQFF. The CDR3 region has the DNA TGTGCCAGTAGCGAAAACCGCGATGAGCAGTTCTTC.

V is TRBV19 and J is TRBJ1-1, with unresolved D. Trimming shortened V by 7 bases and J by 0 bases, and 9 bases separated the two germline ends. This CDR3 is built from 13 residues. CDR1 is LNHDA, CDR2 SQIVND, per germline (reference sequence). Here the CDR3 reads CASTNSLNTEAFF. In nucleotides, the CDR3 is TGTGCCAGTACTAACAGCCTGAACACTGAAGCTTTCTTT.

The rearrangement links TRBV29-1 to TRBJ2-7; 9 bases fit TRBD1. Losses at the gene ends were 8 bases for V and 7 bases for J; bases not matched to a gene: 6. Germline loops: CDR1 SQVTM, CDR2 ANQGSEA. This CDR3 comprises 11 residues. CDR3 sequence (DNA): TGCAGCACGGGACAGGGAAAAGAGCAGTACTTC. Translating gives CSTGQGKEQYF.

The chain carries TRBV19 and TRBJ2-3; 8 bases agree with TRBD2. J lost 4 bases, V lost 5 bases, and 5 bases had no gene match. Germline lookup yields CDR1 LNHDA and CDR2 SQIVND (reference sequence). The CDR3 runs 14 residues. CDR3 sequence (DNA): TGTGCCAGTAGTCCGACTAGCGTGGCAGATACGCAGTATTTT. Its protein is CASSPTSVADTQYF.

This clone has a single count. This chain joins TRBV14 and TRBJ2-5; possibly TRBD1 for D (6 bases). In germline, CDR1 is SGHDN, CDR2 FVKESK. CDR3 size: 14 residues. Trimming took off 3 bases at V and 2 bases at J, with 10 bases between the two ends. The CDR3 loop is CASSHDRLQETQYF. CDR3 nucleotide sequence: TGTGCCAGCAGCCATGACAGGCTACAAGAGACCCAGTACTTC.